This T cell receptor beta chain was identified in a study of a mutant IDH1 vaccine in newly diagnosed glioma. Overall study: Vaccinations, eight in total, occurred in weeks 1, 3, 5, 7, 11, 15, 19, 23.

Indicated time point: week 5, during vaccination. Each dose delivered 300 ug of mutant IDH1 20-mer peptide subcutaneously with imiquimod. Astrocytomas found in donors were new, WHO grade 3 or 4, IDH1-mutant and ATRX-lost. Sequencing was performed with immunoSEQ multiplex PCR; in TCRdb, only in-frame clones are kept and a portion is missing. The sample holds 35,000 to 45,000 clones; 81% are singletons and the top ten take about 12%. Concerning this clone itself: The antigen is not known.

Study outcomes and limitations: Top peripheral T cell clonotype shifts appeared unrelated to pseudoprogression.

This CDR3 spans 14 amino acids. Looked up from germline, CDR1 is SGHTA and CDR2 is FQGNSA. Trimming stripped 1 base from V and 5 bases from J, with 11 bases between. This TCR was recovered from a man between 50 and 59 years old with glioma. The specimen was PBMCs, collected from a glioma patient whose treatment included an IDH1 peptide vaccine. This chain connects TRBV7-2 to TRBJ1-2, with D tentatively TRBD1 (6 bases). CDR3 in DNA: TGTGCCAGCAGCTTAGTCAGGGGAGAATATGGCTACACCTTC. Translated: CASSLVRGEYGYTF.